This TCR beta chain stems from a study of blood T cell repertoires in COVID-19. Study-wide background: Sample material is recorded as cDNA or gDNA derived from T cells, B-cell-depleted T cells, or PBMCs.

CDR1 and CDR2 (germline): LGHNT, FRNRAP. Trimming removed 0 bases from V and 1 base from J, with 9 bases in between. This CDR3 is 15 amino acids long. The Seattle site enrolled patients during active infection and followed them longitudinally. This clone was counted only a few times. Original processing notes: Estimates of nucleated cell counts were drawn from the amplification of reference gene primers. The repertoire was sequenced with immunoSEQ multiplex PCR; TCRdb's copy has only in-frame clones and lacks some. D and trimming were read from the DNA, whereas the V and J calls and clone size are those reported in that table. The table shows about half a million clones, with roughly 89% occurring only once.

The rearrangement uses TRBV12-5 and TRBJ1-1; D is ambiguous. The receptor's source is a man aged 18 to 35 with COVID-19, enrolled during active disease. Source material: peripheral blood. The CDR3 is CASGLVILSNTEAFF. Written as DNA, the CDR3 is TGTGCTAGTGGTTTGGTAATCCTTTCGAACACTGAAGCTTTCTTT.